This entry describes one T cell receptor beta chain. There are 13 residues in the CDR3. V was shortened by 10 bases and J by 0 bases, with 13 bases between the two germline ends. From germline, CDR1 is PRHDT and CDR2 FYEKMQ (reference sequence). TCRdb keeps only in-frame clones here, not all; method: immunoSEQ multiplex PCR. The sample includes 60,000 to 75,000 clones, 95% to 98% of them seen just once. The data belong to a study of technical replicates of blood from a handful of donors. Sequenced material: T cells isolated from PBMCs. This TCR was sampled from a human donor in good health. The rearrangement links TRBV13 to TRBJ2-7, with D possibly matching TRBD2 (6 bases). The DNA of the CDR3 is TGTGCCACGGCGGACGGGAGCTCCTACGAGCAGTACTTC. It yields the protein CATADGSSYEQYF.